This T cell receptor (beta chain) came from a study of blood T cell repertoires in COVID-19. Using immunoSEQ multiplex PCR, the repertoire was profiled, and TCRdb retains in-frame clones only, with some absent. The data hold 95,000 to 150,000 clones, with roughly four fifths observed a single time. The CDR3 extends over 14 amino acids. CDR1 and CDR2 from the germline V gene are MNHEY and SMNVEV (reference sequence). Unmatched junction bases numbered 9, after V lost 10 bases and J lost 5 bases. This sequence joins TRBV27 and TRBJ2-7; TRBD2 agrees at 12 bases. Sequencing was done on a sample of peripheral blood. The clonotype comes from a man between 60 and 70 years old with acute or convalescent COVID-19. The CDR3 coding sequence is TGTGCCACAAGACTAGCGGGAGTGGTCCACGAGCAGTACTTC. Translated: CATRLAGVVHEQYF.